This T cell receptor beta chain derives from a study of regulatory T cells in long-lasting Graves disease. Time point specified: newly diagnosed GD, antithyroid drugs for less than 3 months. PBMCs provided the RNA from which the TCR library was made. General observations from the study: Persistent-disease Graves' patients showed less TCR diversity than new cases.

Researchers made TCR beta libraries by using iRepertoire HTBI primers and running Arm-PCR on CDR3 regions. TCRdb re-analysed the multiplex PCR reads in MiXCR, keeping a single row per CDR3 protein. The sample carries approximately 350,000 distinct CDR3 sequences, about a sixth recorded once. Concerning this clonotype itself: Its target is not known.

The CDR3 sequence is 15 residues long. V lost 3 bases to trimming and J lost 2 bases; unmatched junction nucleotides: 5. Germline CDR1 MNHNS, CDR2 SASEGT. The sample was also linked to a second study, of T cells in Graves' hyperthyroidism and ophthalmopathy. From that second work: Patients counted as stable if ophthalmopathy did not develop within 18 months. With a duration under 2 months, the hyperthyroidism was newly diagnosed in patients aged 18 to 65.

The sequence was collected from a woman aged 18-29 years with Graves disease. The specimen was peripheral blood mononuclear cells (PBMCs), collected at new diagnosis, from a patient treated with antithyroid drugs. The chain combines TRBV6-1 with TRBJ2-7; 9 nucleotides agree with TRBD2. The DNA of the CDR3 is TGTGCCAGCAGTGATAGGGGCGGGGGGGCCTACGAGCAGTACTTC. Protein sequence: CASSDRGGGAYEQYF.